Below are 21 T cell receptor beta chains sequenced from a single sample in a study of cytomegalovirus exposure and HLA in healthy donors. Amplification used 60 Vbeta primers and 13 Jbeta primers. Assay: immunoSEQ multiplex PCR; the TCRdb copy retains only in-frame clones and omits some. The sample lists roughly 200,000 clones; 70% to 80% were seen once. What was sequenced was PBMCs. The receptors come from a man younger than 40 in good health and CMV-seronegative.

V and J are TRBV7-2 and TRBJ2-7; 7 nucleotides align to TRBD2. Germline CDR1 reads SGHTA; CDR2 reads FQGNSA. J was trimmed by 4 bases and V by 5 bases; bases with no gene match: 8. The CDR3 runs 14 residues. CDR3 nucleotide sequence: TGTGCCAGCAGCCCAAGCGTCGGGGGGTACGAGCAGTACTTC. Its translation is CASSPSVGGYEQYF.

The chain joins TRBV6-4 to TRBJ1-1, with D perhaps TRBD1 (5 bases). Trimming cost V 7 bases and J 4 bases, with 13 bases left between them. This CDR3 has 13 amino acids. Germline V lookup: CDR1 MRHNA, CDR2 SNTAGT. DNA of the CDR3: TGTGCCAGCAAGTTGACAGTGTCCACTGAAGCTTTCTTT. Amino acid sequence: CASKLTVSTEAFF.

The CDR3, as DNA: TGTGCCAGCAGTTACTTACAGGGGATCCATGAGCAGTTCTTC. Protein sequence: CASSYLQGIHEQFF. J is TRBJ2-1 and V is TRBV6-5; 7 bases are shared with TRBD1. This CDR3 has 14 amino acids. Germline loops: CDR1 MNHEY, CDR2 SVGAGI. Trimming took 1 base from V and 8 from J; bases not matched to a gene: 5.

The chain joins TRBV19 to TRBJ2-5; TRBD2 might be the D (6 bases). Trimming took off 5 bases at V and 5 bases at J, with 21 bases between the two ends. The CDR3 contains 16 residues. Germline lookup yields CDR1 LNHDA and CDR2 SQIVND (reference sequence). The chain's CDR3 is CASSQGRSDLVETQYF. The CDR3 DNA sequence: TGTGCCAGTAGTCAAGGGAGGTCCGACCTTGTTGAGACCCAGTACTTC.

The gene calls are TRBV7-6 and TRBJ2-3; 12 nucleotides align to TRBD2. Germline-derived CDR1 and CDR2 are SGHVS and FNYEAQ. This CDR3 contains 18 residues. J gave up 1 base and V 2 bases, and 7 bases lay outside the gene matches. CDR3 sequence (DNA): TGTGCCAGCAGCTTAATACTAGCGGGAGGTGAGGGCACAGATACGCAGTATTTT. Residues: CASSLILAGGEGTDTQYF.

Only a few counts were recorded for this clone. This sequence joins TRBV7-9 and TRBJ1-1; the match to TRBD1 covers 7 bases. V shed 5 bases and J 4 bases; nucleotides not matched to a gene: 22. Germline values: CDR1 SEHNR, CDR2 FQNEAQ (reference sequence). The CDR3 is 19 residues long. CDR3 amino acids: CASSHPTTKTGSFATEAFF. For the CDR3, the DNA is TGTGCCAGCAGCCACCCTACCACTAAGACAGGGAGCTTTGCCACTGAAGCTTTCTTT.

CDR3 bases: TGTGCCAGCAGTGTACAGGGCAATCAGCCCCAGCATTTT. This sequence encodes CASSVQGNQPQHF. The chain is built from TRBV6-5 and TRBJ1-5; tentative D call: TRBD1 (5 bases). Germline V gene sequence: CDR1 MNHEY, CDR2 SVGAGI. The V end lost 5 bases, the J end lost 2 bases, and 7 bases lay between the germline ends. The CDR3 covers 13 residues.

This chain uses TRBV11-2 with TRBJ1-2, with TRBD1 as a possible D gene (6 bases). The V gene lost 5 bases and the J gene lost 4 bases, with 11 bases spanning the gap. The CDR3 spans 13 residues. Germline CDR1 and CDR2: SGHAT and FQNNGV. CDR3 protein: CASSPDSIYGYTF. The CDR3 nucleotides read TGTGCCAGCAGCCCGGACAGCATCTATGGCTACACCTTC.

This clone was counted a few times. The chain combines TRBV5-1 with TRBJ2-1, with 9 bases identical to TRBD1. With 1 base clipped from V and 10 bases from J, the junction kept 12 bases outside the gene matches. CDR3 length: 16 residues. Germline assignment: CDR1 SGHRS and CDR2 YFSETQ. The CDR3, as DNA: TGCGCCAGCAGCTTGCGGGGACAGGGACTGCCGGGGGAGCAGTTCTTC. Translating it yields CASSLRGQGLPGEQFF.

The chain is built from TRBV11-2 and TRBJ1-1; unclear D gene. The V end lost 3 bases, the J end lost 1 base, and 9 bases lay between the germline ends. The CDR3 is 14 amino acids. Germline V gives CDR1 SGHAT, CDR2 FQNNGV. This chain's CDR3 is CASSFQRGNTEAFF. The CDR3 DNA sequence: TGTGCCAGCAGCTTTCAGCGAGGGAACACTGAAGCTTTCTTT.

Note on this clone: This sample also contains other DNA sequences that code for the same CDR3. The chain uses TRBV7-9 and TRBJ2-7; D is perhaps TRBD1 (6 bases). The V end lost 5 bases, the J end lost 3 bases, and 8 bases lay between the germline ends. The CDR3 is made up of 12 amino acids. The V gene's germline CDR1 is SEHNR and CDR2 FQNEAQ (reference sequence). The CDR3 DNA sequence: TGTGCCAGCAGCCTGACAGGCTACGAGCAGTACTTC. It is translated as CASSLTGYEQYF.

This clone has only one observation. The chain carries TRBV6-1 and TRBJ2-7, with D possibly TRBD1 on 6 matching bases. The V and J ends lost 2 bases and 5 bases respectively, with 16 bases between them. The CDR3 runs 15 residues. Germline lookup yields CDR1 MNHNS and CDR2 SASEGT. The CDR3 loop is CASSETWGPFNEQYF. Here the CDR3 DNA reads TGTGCCAGCAGTGAAACTTGGGGGCCATTCAACGAGCAGTACTTC.

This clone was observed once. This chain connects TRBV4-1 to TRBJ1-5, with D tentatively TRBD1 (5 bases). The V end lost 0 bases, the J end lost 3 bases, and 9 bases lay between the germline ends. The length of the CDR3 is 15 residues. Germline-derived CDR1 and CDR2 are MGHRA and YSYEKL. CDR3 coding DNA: TGCGCCAGCAGCCAAGATCGACAGTTCAATCAGCCCCAGCATTTT. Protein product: CASSQDRQFNQPQHF.

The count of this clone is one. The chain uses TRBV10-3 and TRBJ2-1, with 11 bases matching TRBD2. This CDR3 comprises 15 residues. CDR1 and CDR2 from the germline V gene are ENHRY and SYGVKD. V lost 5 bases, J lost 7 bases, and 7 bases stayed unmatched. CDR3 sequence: CAISIAGGDGNEQFF. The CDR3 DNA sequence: TGTGCCATCAGTATAGCGGGAGGGGATGGGAATGAGCAGTTCTTC.

CDR3 protein: CASSVVEQEQFF. CDR3 sequence (DNA): TGTGCCAGCAGCGTAGTGGAACAGGAGCAGTTCTTC. The chain carries TRBV9 and TRBJ2-1; D call uncertain. The germline V and J ends were trimmed by 0 bases and 10 bases, with 8 bases remaining between them. Germline V gives CDR1 SGDLS, CDR2 YYNGEE. This CDR3 is built from 12 residues.

CDR3 bases: TGCGCCAGCAGCCAAGAAGTGGGCCTCGGCTACAATGAGCAGTTCTTC. It translates to CASSQEVGLGYNEQFF. The chain is built from TRBV4-1 and TRBJ2-1; D gene ambiguous. V lost 0 bases, J lost 3 bases, and 12 bases lay in between. Germline CDR1 MGHRA, CDR2 YSYEKL. The CDR3 runs 16 residues.

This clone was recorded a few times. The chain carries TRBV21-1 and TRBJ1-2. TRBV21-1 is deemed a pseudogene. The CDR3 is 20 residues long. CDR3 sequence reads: CASKGKYFPLISAEGYGYTF. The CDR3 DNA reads TGTGCCAGTAAAGGGAAATACTTCCCCTTAATTTCGGCGGAGGGCTATGGCTACACCTTC.

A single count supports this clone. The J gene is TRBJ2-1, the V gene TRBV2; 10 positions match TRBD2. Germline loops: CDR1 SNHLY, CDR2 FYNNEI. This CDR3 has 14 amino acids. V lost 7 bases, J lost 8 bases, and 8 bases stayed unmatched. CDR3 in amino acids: CASKGAGGPDEQFF. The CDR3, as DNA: TGTGCCAGCAAGGGAGCGGGAGGGCCGGATGAGCAGTTCTTC.

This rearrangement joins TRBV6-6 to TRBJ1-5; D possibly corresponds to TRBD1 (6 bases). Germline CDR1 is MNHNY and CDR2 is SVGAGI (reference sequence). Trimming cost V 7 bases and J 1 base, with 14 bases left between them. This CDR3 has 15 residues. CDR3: CASTTGGNSNQPQHF. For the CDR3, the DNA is TGTGCCAGCACCACGGGGGGCAACAGCAATCAGCCCCAGCATTTT.

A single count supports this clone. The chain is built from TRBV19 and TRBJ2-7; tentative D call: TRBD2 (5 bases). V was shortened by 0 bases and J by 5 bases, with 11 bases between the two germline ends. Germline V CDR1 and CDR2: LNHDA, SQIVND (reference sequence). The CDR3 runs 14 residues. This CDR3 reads CASSIDHASNEQYF. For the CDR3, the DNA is TGTGCCAGTAGTATAGATCACGCTAGCAACGAGCAGTACTTC.

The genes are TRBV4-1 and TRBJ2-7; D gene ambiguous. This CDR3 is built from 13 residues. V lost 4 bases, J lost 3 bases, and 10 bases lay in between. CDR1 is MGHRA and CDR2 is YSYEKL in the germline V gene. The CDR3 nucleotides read TGCGCCAGCAGCCCCCAGGCGATCTACGAGCAGTACTTC. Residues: CASSPQAIYEQYF.